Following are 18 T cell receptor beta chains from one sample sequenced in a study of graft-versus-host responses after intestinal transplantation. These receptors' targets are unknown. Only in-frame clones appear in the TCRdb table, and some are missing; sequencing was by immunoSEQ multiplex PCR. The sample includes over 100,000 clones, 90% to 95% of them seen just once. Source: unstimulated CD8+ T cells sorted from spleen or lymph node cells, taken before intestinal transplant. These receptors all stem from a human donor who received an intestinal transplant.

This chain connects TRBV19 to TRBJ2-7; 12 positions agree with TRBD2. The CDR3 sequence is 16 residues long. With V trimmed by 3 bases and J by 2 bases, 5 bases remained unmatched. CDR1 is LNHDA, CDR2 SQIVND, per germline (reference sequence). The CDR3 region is CASSILTSGSPYEQYF. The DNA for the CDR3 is TGTGCCAGTAGTATCTTGACTAGCGGGAGTCCCTACGAGCAGTACTTC.

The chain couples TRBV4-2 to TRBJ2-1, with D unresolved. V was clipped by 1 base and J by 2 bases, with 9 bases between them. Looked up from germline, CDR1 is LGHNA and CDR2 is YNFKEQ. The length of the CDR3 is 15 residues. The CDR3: CASSQVERPYNEQFF. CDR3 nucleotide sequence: TGTGCCAGCAGCCAAGTAGAGCGCCCCTACAATGAGCAGTTCTTC.

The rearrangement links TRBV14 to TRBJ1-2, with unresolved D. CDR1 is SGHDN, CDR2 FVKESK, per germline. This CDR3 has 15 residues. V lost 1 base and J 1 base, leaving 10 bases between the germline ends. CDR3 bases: TGTGCCAGCAGCCAAGTGGTAGGGATTAACTATGGCTACACCTTC. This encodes CASSQVVGINYGYTF.

Here the CDR3 reads CASSTHLARAQYF. The CDR3 coding sequence is TGTGCCAGCAGCACTCACCTCGCCCGGGCCCAGTACTTC. This chain uses TRBV28 with TRBJ2-5; no firm D call. CDR1 and CDR2 from the germline V gene are MDHEN and SYDVKM. This CDR3 contains 13 residues. V was cut by 6 bases and J by 9 bases, with 17 bases left in between. The full variable domain, completed using reference TRBV28 and TRBJ2-5, is DVKVTQSSRYLVKRTGEKVFLECVQDMDHENMFWYRQDPGLGLRLIYFSYDVKMKEKGDIPEGYSVSREKKERFSLILESASTNQTSMYLCASSTHLARAQYFGPGTRLLVL.

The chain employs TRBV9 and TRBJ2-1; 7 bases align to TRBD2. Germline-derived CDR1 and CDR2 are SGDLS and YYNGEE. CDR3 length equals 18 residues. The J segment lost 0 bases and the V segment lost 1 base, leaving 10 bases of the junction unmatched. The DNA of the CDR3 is TGTGCCAGCAGCGTAACTCTCGAGCGGGATGACTCCTACAATGAGCAGTTCTTC. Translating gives CASSVTLERDDSYNEQFF.

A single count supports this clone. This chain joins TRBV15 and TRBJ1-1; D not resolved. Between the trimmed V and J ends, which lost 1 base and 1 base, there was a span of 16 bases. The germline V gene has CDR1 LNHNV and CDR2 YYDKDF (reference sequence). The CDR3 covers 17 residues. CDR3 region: CATSRGLWGDRNTEAFF. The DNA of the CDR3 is TGTGCCACCAGCAGAGGACTATGGGGAGATAGGAACACTGAAGCTTTCTTT.

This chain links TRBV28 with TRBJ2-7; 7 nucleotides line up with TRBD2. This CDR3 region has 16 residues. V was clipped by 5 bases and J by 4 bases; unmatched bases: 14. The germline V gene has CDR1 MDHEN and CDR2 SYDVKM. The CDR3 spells CASSPTAGDWLYEQYF. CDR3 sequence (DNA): TGTGCCAGCAGTCCCACGGCGGGAGACTGGTTGTACGAGCAGTACTTC.

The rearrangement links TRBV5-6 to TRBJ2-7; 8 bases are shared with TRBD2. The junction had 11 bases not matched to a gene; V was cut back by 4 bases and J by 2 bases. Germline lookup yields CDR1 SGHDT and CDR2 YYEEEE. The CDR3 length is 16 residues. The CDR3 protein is CASSPRGGRPTYEQYF. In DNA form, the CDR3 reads TGTGCCAGCAGCCCCCGGGGGGGGCGGCCCACCTACGAGCAGTACTTC.

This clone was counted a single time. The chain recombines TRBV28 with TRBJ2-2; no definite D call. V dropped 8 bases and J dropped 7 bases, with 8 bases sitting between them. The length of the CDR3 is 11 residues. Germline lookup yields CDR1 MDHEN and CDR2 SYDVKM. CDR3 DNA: TGTGCCAGCCAACAGAACGGGGAGCTGTTTTTT. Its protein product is CASQQNGELFF.

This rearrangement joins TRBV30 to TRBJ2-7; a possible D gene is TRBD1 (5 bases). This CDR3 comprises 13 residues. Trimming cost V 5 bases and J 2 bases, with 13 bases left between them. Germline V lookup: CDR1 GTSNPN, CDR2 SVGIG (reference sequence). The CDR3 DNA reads TGTGCCTGGGAAGGGGATACCCCCTACGAGCAGTACTTC. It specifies CAWEGDTPYEQYF.

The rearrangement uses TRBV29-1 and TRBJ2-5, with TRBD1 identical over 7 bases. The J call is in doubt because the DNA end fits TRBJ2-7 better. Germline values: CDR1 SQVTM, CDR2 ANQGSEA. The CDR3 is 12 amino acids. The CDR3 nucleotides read TGCAGCGTAAACAGGGGTGACTACGAGCAGTACTTC. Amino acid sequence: CSVNRGDYEQYF.

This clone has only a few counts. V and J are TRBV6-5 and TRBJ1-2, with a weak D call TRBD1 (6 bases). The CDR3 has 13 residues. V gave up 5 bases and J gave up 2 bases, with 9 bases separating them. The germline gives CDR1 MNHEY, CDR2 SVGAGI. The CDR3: CASSTGGNYGYTF. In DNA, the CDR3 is TGTGCCAGCAGTACGGGGGGCAACTATGGCTACACCTTC.

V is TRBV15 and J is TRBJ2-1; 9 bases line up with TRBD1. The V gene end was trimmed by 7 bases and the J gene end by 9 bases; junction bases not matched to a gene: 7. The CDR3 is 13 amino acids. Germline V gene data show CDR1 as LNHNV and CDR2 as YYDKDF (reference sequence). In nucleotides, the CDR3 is TGTGCCACCACGCCGGGACAGGGAAGTGAGCAGTTCTTC. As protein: CATTPGQGSEQFF.

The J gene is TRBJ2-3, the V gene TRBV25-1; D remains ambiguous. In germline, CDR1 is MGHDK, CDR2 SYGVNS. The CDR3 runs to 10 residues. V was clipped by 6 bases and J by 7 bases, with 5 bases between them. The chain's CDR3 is CASRGNTQYF. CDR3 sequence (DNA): TGTGCCAGCAGGGGGAATACGCAGTATTTT.

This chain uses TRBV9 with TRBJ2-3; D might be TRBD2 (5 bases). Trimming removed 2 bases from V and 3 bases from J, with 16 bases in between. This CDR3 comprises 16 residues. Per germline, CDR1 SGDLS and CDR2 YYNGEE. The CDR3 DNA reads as TGTGCCAGCAGCGTGCTCGGCCAGGAGCGGACAGATACGCAGTATTTT. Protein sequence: CASSVLGQERTDTQYF. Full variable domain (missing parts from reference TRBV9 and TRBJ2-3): DSGVTQTPKHLITATGQRVTLRCSPRSGDLSVYWYQQSLDQGLQFLIQYYNGEERAKGNILERFSAQQFPDLHSELNLSSLELGDSALYFCASSVLGQERTDTQYFGPGTRLTVL.

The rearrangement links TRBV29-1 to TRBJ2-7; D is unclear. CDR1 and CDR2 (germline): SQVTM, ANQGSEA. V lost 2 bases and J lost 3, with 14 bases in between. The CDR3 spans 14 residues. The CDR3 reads CSVETEQPGYEQYF. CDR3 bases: TGCAGCGTTGAAACGGAACAGCCCGGCTACGAGCAGTACTTC.

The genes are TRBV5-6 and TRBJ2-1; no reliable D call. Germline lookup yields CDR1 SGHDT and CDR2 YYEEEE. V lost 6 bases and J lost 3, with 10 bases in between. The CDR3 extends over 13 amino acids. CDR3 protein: CASIWFNYNEQFF. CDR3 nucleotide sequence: TGTGCCAGCATCTGGTTTAACTACAATGAGCAGTTCTTC.

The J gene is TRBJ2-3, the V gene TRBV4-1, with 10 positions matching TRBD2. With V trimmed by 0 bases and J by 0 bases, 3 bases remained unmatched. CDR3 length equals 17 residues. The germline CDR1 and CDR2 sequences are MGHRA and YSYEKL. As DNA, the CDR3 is TGCGCCAGCAGCCAAGATGGACTAGCGGATAGCACAGATACGCAGTATTTT. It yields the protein CASSQDGLADSTDTQYF.